The rows below give T cell receptor beta chains drawn from one sample of a study of cytomegalovirus exposure and HLA in healthy donors. Clones were sequenced by immunoSEQ multiplex PCR, and TCRdb holds only the in-frame ones, with some missing. The sample lists 150,000 to 200,000 clones; roughly 80% were seen once. The sample consisted of PBMCs. The receptors shown here come from a middle-aged man in good health and CMV-seronegative. Each CDR3 is given with its conserved first and last residue. Each record gives: D gene, clone size, J gene, V gene, CDR3 DNA, CDR3 protein. D genes are given only for firm matches. Size values are once, few and many counts, or a class for expanded clones, and some rows have none.

NA,few,TRBJ2-7,TRBV4-1,TGCGCCAGCAGCCAAGTAAGCGGAGGGTCATGGGAGCAGTACTTC,CASSQVSGGSWEQYF
NA,NA,TRBJ1-2,TRBV30,TGTGCCTGGACACTGGGAGGTAATGGCTACACCTTC,CAWTLGGNGYTF
NA,NA,TRBJ2-2,TRBV2,TGTGCCAGCGGGATTCGAGGGACCGGGGAGCTGTTTTTT,CASGIRGTGELFF
NA,NA,TRBJ1-2,TRBV27,TGTGCCAGCAGTTTCTCTAACTATGGCTACACCTTC,CASSFSNYGYTF
TRBD1,NA,TRBJ2-7,TRBV2,TGTGCCAGCCGACAGGGCGGCGTTTCGTACGAGCAGTACTTC,CASRQGGVSYEQYF
TRBD1,NA,TRBJ2-5,TRBV11-2,TGTGCCAGCAGCTTCGGGACAGGGGCCCCCCCACGCCAAGAGACCCAGTACTTC,CASSFGTGAPPRQETQYF
NA,NA,TRBJ1-5,TRBV28,TGTGCCACCATACAGGGCGGTGAAGATCAGCCCCAGCATTTT,CATIQGGEDQPQHF
NA,few,TRBJ2-7,TRBV27,TGTGCCAGCCATAGGGCGGGGAGCTCCTACGAGCAGTACTTC,CASHRAGSSYEQYF
NA,NA,TRBJ2-1,TRBV10-3,TGTGCCATCATCTTCGAGTTCCTCTCCTACAATGAGCAGTTCTTC,CAIIFEFLSYNEQFF
TRBD1,once,TRBJ1-1,TRBV10-3,TGTGCCATCAGTGGGACAGGCGGTAACACTGAAGCTTTCTTT,CAISGTGGNTEAFF
TRBD1,once,TRBJ1-5,TRBV15,TGTGCCACCCGCCGGGACAGGGATAGCAATCAGCCCCAGCATTTT,CATRRDRDSNQPQHF
TRBD1,NA,TRBJ2-4,TRBV27,TGTGCCAGCAGTGACCCGGGACAGGGGGCCAAAAACATTCAGTACTTC,CASSDPGQGAKNIQYF
TRBD1,NA,TRBJ2-7,TRBV29-1,TGCAGCGCTACGGGACAGGGGCGTACCTACGAGCAGTACTTC,CSATGQGRTYEQYF
NA,NA,TRBJ2-2,TRBV7-6,TGTGCCAGCAGCCTCCGGACTGCCTCGAACACCGGGGAGCTGTTTTTT,CASSLRTASNTGELFF
NA,NA,TRBJ2-3,TRBV4-3,TGCGCCAGCAGCCAAGATGGGGCAATCGGGGGAGGTCCCACAGATACGCAGTATTTT,CASSQDGAIGGGPTDTQYF
NA,NA,TRBJ1-2,TRBV28,TGTGCCAGCAGTTATTTATATGGCTACACCTTC,CASSYLYGYTF
NA,NA,TRBJ1-1,TRBV30,TGTGCCTGGAGTGACAGTGAAGCTTTCTTT,CAWSDSEAFF
NA,once,TRBJ2-7,TRBV4-2,TGTGCCAGCAGCCAAGATGGCGGACTCCGCTACTTC,CASSQDGGLRYF
TRBD2,NA,TRBJ2-5,TRBV28,TGTGCCAGCAGTTCAGGGACTAGCTTGCTTGAGACCCAGTACTTC,CASSSGTSLLETQYF
TRBD2,NA,TRBJ2-5,TRBV27,TGTGCCAGCAGTTTACAGGCTAGCGGGGTTGGGACCCAGTACTTC,CASSLQASGVGTQYF
NA,NA,TRBJ2-7,TRBV28,TGTGCCAGCAGGGTCGGACAGCACTACGAGCAGTACTTC,CASRVGQHYEQYF
NA,NA,TRBJ2-5,TRBV5-1,TGCGCCAGCAGCGATAGACGGGGAGGAGAGACCCAGTACTTC,CASSDRRGGETQYF
NA,once,TRBJ2-3,TRBV5-4,TGTGCCAGCAGCCATCCTTCTAGCGACACAGATACGCAGTATTTT,CASSHPSSDTDTQYF
TRBD2,NA,TRBJ2-5,TRBV29-1,TGCAGCGTTGATACGGGGGGGGACCGAGGCTACTTC,CSVDTGGDRGYF
NA,NA,TRBJ2-1,TRBV25-1,TGTGCCAGCAGTGCCATTTCCTACAATGAGCAGTTCTTC,CASSAISYNEQFF
NA,NA,TRBJ1-5,TRBV5-8,TGTGCCAGCAGCCCCCCCGGGGGGCATCAGCCCCAGCATTTT,CASSPPGGHQPQHF
TRBD1,once,TRBJ2-1,TRBV29-1,TGCAGCGTTGAAGATACGGGACAGAGCTACAATGAGCAGTTCTTC,CSVEDTGQSYNEQFF
NA,NA,TRBJ1-2,TRBV7-8,TGTGCCAGCAGCTTAGAGACTTATTACGACCCGGGACAAGGCCCCTCCACCTTC,CASSLETYYDPGQGPSTF
NA,few,TRBJ1-1,TRBV30,TGTGCCTGGAGTGTAATGGGGCTGAAGGAAAGGGCTGAAGCTTTCTTT,CAWSVMGLKERAEAFF
TRBD1,NA,TRBJ1-2,TRBV7-9,TGTGCCAGCACCCCGGACAGGGGGCTCGCTGATGGCGGCTACACCTTC,CASTPDRGLADGGYTF
NA,NA,TRBJ2-7,TRBV29-1,TGCAGCGTGAGTCGGAGGGGGCGCTTAAAGTACGAGCAGTACTTC,CSVSRRGRLKYEQYF
TRBD2,NA,TRBJ2-1,TRBV2,TGTGCCAGCAGGACCTTAGCGGGGACATACAATGAGCAGTTCTTC,CASRTLAGTYNEQFF
NA,once,TRBJ2-7,TRBV7-9,TGTGCCAGCAGCTTAGAACTTAAGCACGAGCAGTACTTC,CASSLELKHEQYF
NA,NA,TRBJ1-2,TRBV7-2,TGTGCCAGCAGCTTAGGGTCGGTCTATGGCTACACCTTC,CASSLGSVYGYTF
NA,NA,TRBJ2-1,TRBV6-5,TGTGCCAGCAGTTACCCCCCAGCGGGTGGGTACAATGAGCAGTTCTTC,CASSYPPAGGYNEQFF
TRBD1,NA,TRBJ1-2,TRBV5-6,TGTGCCAGCAGCCGACAGGGGGCCAACTATGGCTACACCTTC,CASSRQGANYGYTF
TRBD1,NA,TRBJ1-5,TRBV7-2,TGTGCCAGCAGCTTAGAAGCAGGGGGCGCGAGTCAGCCCCAGCATTTT,CASSLEAGGASQPQHF
NA,few,TRBJ2-7,TRBV6-5,TGTGCCAGCAGGTACACTCAGGGGAAAGCCTACGAGCAGTACTTC,CASRYTQGKAYEQYF
NA,few,TRBJ2-1,TRBV30,TGTGCCTGGAGTAGGGGGGAGGGCCGGGAAAGTGAGCAGTTCTTC,CAWSRGEGRESEQFF
NA,few,TRBJ2-3,TRBV30,TGTGCCTGGAATCTAGGGGCATCAACAGATACGCAGTATTTT,CAWNLGASTDTQYF
NA,once,TRBJ1-6,TRBV9,TGTGCCAGCCGCGATGAAGGGAGTAATTCACCCCTCCACTTT,CASRDEGSNSPLHF
NA,NA,TRBJ2-6,TRBV28,TGTGCCAGCAGTTTTTTGGCTTCTGGGGCCAACGTCCTGACTTTC,CASSFLASGANVLTF
NA,NA,TRBJ2-7,TRBV6-1,TGTGCCAGCAGCGAAACACCTGGCCTGGGGGGAAGGCCCTACGAGCAGTACTTC,CASSETPGLGGRPYEQYF
NA,NA,TRBJ2-1,TRBV18,TGTGCCAGCTCAGACGTCCAGGGAAACAATGAGCAGTTCTTC,CASSDVQGNNEQFF
TRBD1,NA,TRBJ2-6,TRBV5-1,TGCGCCAGCAGCTTGTCGGGACAGGGTGAATCTGGGGCCAACGTCCTGACTTTC,CASSLSGQGESGANVLTF
NA,once,TRBJ1-6,TRBV13,TGTGCCAGCAGCTCTGACCCCCGGGACACCTATTCACCCCTCCACTTT,CASSSDPRDTYSPLHF
NA,NA,TRBJ1-1,TRBV7-3,TGTGCCAGCAGCTTACTGGGTCGGGACACTGAAGCTTTCTTT,CASSLLGRDTEAFF
NA,NA,TRBJ1-3,TRBV30,TGTGCCTGGAGATTACAGTTCCCTGGGACCATATATTTT,CAWRLQFPGTIYF
NA,few,TRBJ1-1,TRBV7-3,TGTGCCAGCAGCTTACAGACAGCAAGGAACACTGAAGCTTTCTTT,CASSLQTARNTEAFF
NA,once,TRBJ2-5,TRBV18,TGTGCCAGCTCACCCGCGCGGGGTGCGGGCGAGACCCAGTACTTC,CASSPARGAGETQYF
NA,NA,TRBJ2-3,TRBV18,TGTGCCAGCTCACCACCGATGACAGGCACAGATACGCAGTATTTT,CASSPPMTGTDTQYF
TRBD2,few,TRBJ2-2,TRBV13,TGTGCCAGCAGCCAACCCACGGGACTAGTTCACACCGGGGAGCTGTTTTTT,CASSQPTGLVHTGELFF
TRBD1,NA,TRBJ2-1,TRBV2,TGTGCCAGCAGTTACAGGGGCGGCGGAAACAATGAGCAGTTCTTC,CASSYRGGGNNEQFF
TRBD1,NA,TRBJ1-2,TRBV6-5,TGTGCCAGCACCGCGGACAGGGGGTTTAACTATGGCTACACCTTC,CASTADRGFNYGYTF